This TCR beta chain was recovered during a study of neurological immune-mediated disorders. This clonotype was seen many times. Germline CDR1 is SGHRS and CDR2 is YFSETQ. The CDR3 contains 12 residues. Between the trimmed V and J ends, which lost 2 bases and 3 bases, there was a span of 4 bases. Synthesis of cDNA was carried out by template-switch 5'RACE. The reaction used 10-nucleotide random UMIs. In each sequencing run, over 180 million TCR-beta sequences were generated from 15-18 subjects. TCRdb redid the calling of the 5' RACE reads with MiXCR, one entry per CDR3 protein. The table has approximately 16,000 distinct CDR3 sequences, about 22% seen once. Blood bank volunteers in Maryland, USA, served as healthy controls. The study built unsorted libraries from 2 million PBMCs kept at -80 C.

Sequences were obtained from PBMCs. The chain has TRBV5-1 and TRBJ2-3; D is ambiguous. This receptor was identified in a man aged 45-65 years in good health. CDR3 coding DNA: TGCGCCAGCAGCTTCGGAACAGATACGCAGTATTTT. Amino acids: CASSFGTDTQYF.